This T cell receptor beta chain was retrieved from a study of blood T cell repertoires in COVID-19. Study background: Whether acute or convalescent, the COVID-19 samples came from the United States, Italy and Spain. Sample material is recorded as cDNA or gDNA derived from T cells, B-cell-depleted T cells, or PBMCs.

This clone was observed once. V was cut by 3 bases and J by 11 bases, with 12 bases left in between. The CDR3 is made up of 12 amino acids. Authors' data handling: Researchers report that nucleated cell counts were estimated from reference gene primer amplification. Sequenced by immunoSEQ multiplex PCR; TCRdb stores in-frame clones only, minus some. V and J calls and clone size are as listed in that table; D and trimming were resolved from the DNA. The sample consists of tens of thousands of clones, over 65% of them appearing once. The rearrangement links TRBV12-3 or TRBV12-4 to TRBJ2-3; D might be TRBD2 (7 bases). The sequence came from a human donor in a cohort sampled during active COVID-19. The sample comprised peripheral blood. The CDR3 loop is CASSFGGGGQYF. DNA for the CDR3: TGTGCCAGCAGTTTTGGGGGGGGCGGGCAGTATTTT.